This T cell receptor beta chain was sequenced during a study of T cell clonality in common variable immunodeficiency. Study observations and caveats: Fewer TCRbeta clones were shared among CVID subjects than controls.

Profiled with immunoSEQ multiplex PCR; TCRdb holds only in-frame clones, not every one. Recorded here are tens of thousands of clones, none singletons. CDR1 KGHSH and CDR2 LQKENI come from the germline V gene. The CDR3 has 14 amino acids. This clone appeared many times. Its antigen is not identified. The CDR3 end lies 3 residues beyond the end of the read and is filled in from the germline J gene. This receptor was obtained from a person aged 18 to 75 in good health. The chain combines TRBV18 with TRBJ1-1; 9 bases fit TRBD1. The sequencing sample was made of peripheral blood mononuclear cells. This chain's CDR3 is CASSRPGTGSEAFF. Incomplete CDR3 DNA: TGTGCCAGCTCACGTCCCGGGACAGGGTCCGAA.